This T cell receptor (beta chain) was sequenced during a study of monozygotic twins with inflammatory bowel disease. Study-wide results and limits: Compared with healthy co-twins, IBD patients showed reduced TCRbeta repertoire diversity by inverse Simpson.

Comment on this clonotype: Antigen: not known.

TCRdb reworked the 5' RACE reads into one entry per CDR3 protein, no DNA. This repertoire includes fewer than 450,000 distinct CDR3 sequences. The source of this sequence is a human donor with ulcerative colitis or Crohn's disease, or a healthy co-twin of an affected twin (not recorded which). The sample taken for sequencing was blood.

CDR3 sequence reads: CARGQGVQETQYF. The rearrangement links TRBV2 to TRBJ2-5; TCRdb outputs TRBD1, but without DNA this stays unchecked. The V gene's germline CDR1 is SNHLY and CDR2 FYNNEI. The CDR3 extends over 13 amino acids.